This T cell receptor (beta chain) stems from a study of cytomegalovirus exposure and HLA in healthy donors. Clones were read by immunoSEQ multiplex PCR, and TCRdb kept only the in-frame ones, dropping some. The data show about 110,000 clones, with 85% to 90% seen just once and approximately 2.3% held by the top ten. This clone was counted a single time. Other DNA variants within this sample encode the same CDR3. The material sequenced was PBMCs. This clonotype was obtained from a woman aged 18 to 35 in good health and CMV-seronegative.

CDR3 in DNA: TGTGCCAGCAGCCTAAGGGGTCCCTACGAGCAGTACTTC. Its protein product is CASSLRGPYEQYF. The rearrangement links TRBV27 to TRBJ2-7; D is perhaps TRBD1 (5 bases). This CDR3 comprises 13 residues. Germline V gives CDR1 MNHEY, CDR2 SMNVEV (reference sequence). The V and J ends lost 6 bases and 2 bases respectively, with 11 bases between them.